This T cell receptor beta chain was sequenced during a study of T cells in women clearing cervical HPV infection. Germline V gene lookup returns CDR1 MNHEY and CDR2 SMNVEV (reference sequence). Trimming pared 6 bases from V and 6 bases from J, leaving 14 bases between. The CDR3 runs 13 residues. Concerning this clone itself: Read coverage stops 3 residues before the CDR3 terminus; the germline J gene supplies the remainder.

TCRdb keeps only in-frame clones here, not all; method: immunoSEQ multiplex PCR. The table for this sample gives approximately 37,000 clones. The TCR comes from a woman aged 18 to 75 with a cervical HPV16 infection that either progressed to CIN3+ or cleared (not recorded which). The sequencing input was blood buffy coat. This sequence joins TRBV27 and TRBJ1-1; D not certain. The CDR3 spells CASRIEENAEAFF. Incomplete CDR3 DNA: TGTGCCAGCAGAATAGAAGAAAACGCTGAA.